This T cell receptor (beta chain) came from a study of blood T cell repertoires in COVID-19. Turning to the study itself: Spain, Italy and the United States supplied samples that represented acute and convalescent COVID-19. The cDNA or gDNA used as material had been derived from T cells, B-cell-depleted T cells, or PBMCs.

How the authors handled the data: Reference gene primer amplification yielded estimated nucleated cell counts. The method was immunoSEQ multiplex PCR; TCRdb's version includes in-frame clones alone and lacks a portion of them. V, J and clone size are taken as reported in that table, and D and trimming were inferred from the DNA itself. The data show roughly 73,000 clones, roughly 87% seen once. V shed 3 bases, J shed 5 bases, and the junction held 4 bases outside the gene matches. The CDR3 loop spans 13 amino acids. The gene calls are TRBV12-3 or TRBV12-4 and TRBJ2-7; 7 nucleotides line up with TRBD1. The source is a man at least 80 years old with acute or convalescent COVID-19. Input material: peripheral blood. The CDR3 bases are TGTGCCAGCAGTTTGTACAGGGGAGACGAGCAGTACTTC. Protein: CASSLYRGDEQYF.